This T cell receptor beta chain was observed in a study of blood T cell repertoires in COVID-19. The wider study: Both acute and convalescent COVID-19 samples were obtained from the United States, Italy and Spain. In each case, the material was cDNA or gDNA derived from T cells, B-cell-depleted T cells, or PBMCs.

Per the study methods: Amplified reference gene primers provided the basis for estimating nucleated cell counts. Profiling relied on immunoSEQ multiplex PCR, and the TCRdb table lists in-frame clones only, not all of them. Clone size and the V and J calls come from that table; the DNA yielded D and trimming. The sample lists around 280,000 clones; 75% to 90% were seen once. Germline V lookup: CDR1 SGDLS, CDR2 YYNGEE. The CDR3 is 14 residues long. V shed 3 bases and J shed 7 bases, with 16 bases lying between them. V usage is TRBV9 and J usage is TRBJ2-5; possibly TRBD2 for D (6 bases). The TCR was taken from a woman between 45 and 65 years old who had recovered from COVID-19. Input material: peripheral blood. As DNA, the CDR3 is TGTGCCAGCAGCGAGGGGCTAGCGTCTGGGACCCAGTACTTC. Its translation: CASSEGLASGTQYF.